A selection of T cell receptor beta chains follows, all from one sample in a study of glioma-infiltrating T cells after dendritic cell vaccination. Sequencing used immunoSEQ multiplex PCR; TCRdb keeps in-frame clones, though not all of them. The data hold fewer than 50,000 clones, with 85% to 90% observed a single time. The sequencing here drew on blood, taken before dendritic cell vaccination. The receptors shown here come from a human donor with glioblastoma. CDR3s include the opening cysteine and the closing phenylalanine or tryptophan. D genes are given only for firm matches. The size entry is marked missing in some rows and otherwise reads once, few, many or a size class.

CDR3 protein: CASSRGRETQYF
CDR3 DNA: TGTGCCAGTAGTCGAGGGAGGGAGACCCAGTACTTC
clone size: .
J gene: TRBJ2-5
V gene: TRBV19
D gene: .

CDR3 protein: CASGRGRLDTEAFF
CDR3 DNA: TGTGCCAGCGGCAGGGGGCGTCTGGACACTGAAGCTTTCTTT
clone size: .
J gene: TRBJ1-1
V gene: TRBV6-1
D gene: TRBD1

CDR3 protein: CASSYSGTNTGELFF
CDR3 DNA: TGTGCCAGCAGCTATAGCGGGACAAACACCGGGGAGCTGTTTTTT
clone size: .
J gene: TRBJ2-2
V gene: TRBV7-9
D gene: TRBD2

CDR3 protein: CASSPLPAGGPGELFF
CDR3 DNA: TGTGCCAGCTCACCACTTCCAGCGGGAGGTCCCGGGGAGCTGTTTTTT
clone size: .
J gene: TRBJ2-2
V gene: TRBV18
D gene: TRBD2

CDR3 protein: CATSSQDGGANVLTF
CDR3 DNA: TGTGCCACCAGCAGTCAGGATGGTGGGGCCAACGTCCTGACTTTC
clone size: .
J gene: TRBJ2-6
V gene: TRBV15
D gene: .

CDR3 protein: CASNQAVITDTQYF
CDR3 DNA: TGTGCCAGTAATCAAGCGGTAATCACAGATACGCAGTATTTT
clone size: .
J gene: TRBJ2-3
V gene: TRBV19
D gene: .

CDR3 protein: CASRELYGYTF
CDR3 DNA: TGTGCCAGCCGAGAGCTATATGGCTACACCTTC
clone size: .
J gene: TRBJ1-2
V gene: TRBV6-5
D gene: .

CDR3 protein: CASSDTGVRETQYF
CDR3 DNA: TGTGCCAGCAGCGATACGGGAGTCCGGGAGACCCAGTACTTC
clone size: once
J gene: TRBJ2-5
V gene: TRBV9
D gene: .

CDR3 protein: CASSRDTNFYGYTF
CDR3 DNA: TGTGCCAGCAGCCGGGACACGAATTTCTATGGCTACACCTTC
clone size: .
J gene: TRBJ1-2
V gene: TRBV16
D gene: .

CDR3 protein: CASSLARGAGEVF
CDR3 DNA: TGCGCCAGCAGCTTGGCCCGGGGAGCGGGAGAGGTCTTC
clone size: .
J gene: TRBJ2-1
V gene: TRBV5-1
D gene: TRBD2

CDR3 protein: CAISELHSGDTQYF
CDR3 DNA: TGTGCCATCAGTGAGCTTCACAGCGGGGATACGCAGTATTTT
clone size: .
J gene: TRBJ2-3
V gene: TRBV10-3
D gene: .

CDR3 protein: CAWSVAGREKLFF
CDR3 DNA: TGTGCCTGGAGTGTGGCAGGGAGGGAAAAACTGTTTTTT
clone size: .
J gene: TRBJ1-4
V gene: TRBV30
D gene: .

CDR3 protein: CASRLDSSGNTIYF
CDR3 DNA: TGTGCCAGTAGGTTAGACAGCTCTGGAAACACCATATATTTT
clone size: .
J gene: TRBJ1-3
V gene: TRBV19
D gene: .

CDR3 protein: CASSALDRNYEQYF
CDR3 DNA: TGTGCCAGCAGCGCCCTCGACAGGAACTACGAGCAGTACTTC
clone size: .
J gene: TRBJ2-7
V gene: TRBV9
D gene: .

CDR3 protein: CASSYGGSGKSEQFF
CDR3 DNA: TGTGCCAGCAGTTACGGCGGGAGCGGTAAAAGTGAGCAGTTCTTC
clone size: .
J gene: TRBJ2-1
V gene: TRBV6-5
D gene: TRBD2

CDR3 protein: CASSQDGGFGEKLFF
CDR3 DNA: TGTGCCAGCAGCCAAGATGGGGGCTTTGGGGAAAAACTGTTTTTT
clone size: .
J gene: TRBJ1-4
V gene: TRBV4-2
D gene: .

CDR3 protein: CANSSPAGGQETQYF
CDR3 DNA: TGTGCCAACAGCTCCCCAGCGGGGGGCCAAGAGACCCAGTACTTC
clone size: .
J gene: TRBJ2-5
V gene: TRBV7-2
D gene: TRBD2

CDR3 protein: CASSLVQGASYEQYF
CDR3 DNA: TGTGCCAGCAGCTTAGTGCAGGGGGCATCCTACGAGCAGTACTTC
clone size: .
J gene: TRBJ2-7
V gene: TRBV11-2
D gene: TRBD1

CDR3 protein: CASSGLEGYTF
CDR3 DNA: TGTGCCAGCAGTGGTTTAGAGGGCTACACCTTC
clone size: .
J gene: TRBJ1-2
V gene: TRBV25-1
D gene: .

CDR3 protein: CASSNRAGANVLTF
CDR3 DNA: TGTGCCAGTAGTAACAGGGCCGGGGCCAACGTCCTGACTTTC
clone size: .
J gene: TRBJ2-6
V gene: TRBV19
D gene: .

CDR3 protein: CASSGGGRTEAFF
CDR3 DNA: TGTGCCAGCAGCGGGGGGGGACGCACTGAAGCTTTCTTT
clone size: once
J gene: TRBJ1-1
V gene: TRBV9
D gene: .

CDR3 protein: CASSPHYEQYF
CDR3 DNA: TGTGCCAGCAGCCCACACTACGAGCAGTACTTC
clone size: .
J gene: TRBJ2-7
V gene: TRBV7-9
D gene: .

CDR3 protein: CASSQESNRGNQPQHF
CDR3 DNA: TGCGCCAGCAGCCAAGAGTCGAATCGGGGCAATCAGCCCCAGCATTTT
clone size: .
J gene: TRBJ1-5
V gene: TRBV4-1
D gene: .

CDR3 protein: CASSPDIYEQYF
CDR3 DNA: TGTGCCAGCAGTCCGGACATCTACGAGCAGTACTTC
clone size: .
J gene: TRBJ2-7
V gene: TRBV25-1
D gene: .

CDR3 protein: CASSQEPPDRVGTEAFF
CDR3 DNA: TGCGCCAGCAGCCAAGAGCCCCCGGACAGGGTGGGCACTGAAGCTTTCTTT
clone size: .
J gene: TRBJ1-1
V gene: TRBV4-3
D gene: TRBD1

CDR3 protein: CASSLSRQGYSGNTIYF
CDR3 DNA: TGCGCCAGCAGCCTAAGCCGACAGGGGTACTCTGGAAACACCATATATTTT
clone size: .
J gene: TRBJ1-3
V gene: TRBV5-1
D gene: TRBD1

CDR3 protein: CASSLLVGGDETQYF
CDR3 DNA: TGCGCCAGCAGCTTGTTGGTTGGCGGGGATGAGACCCAGTACTTC
clone size: once
J gene: TRBJ2-5
V gene: TRBV5-1
D gene: .

CDR3 protein: CASSFGGGTTEAFF
CDR3 DNA: TGTGCCAGCAGCTTCGGTGGGGGGACCACTGAAGCTTTCTTT
clone size: .
J gene: TRBJ1-1
V gene: TRBV7-9
D gene: .

CDR3 protein: CACSISPRRVGNQPQHF
CDR3 DNA: TGTGCCTGTAGTATAAGTCCCCGCAGGGTGGGCAATCAGCCCCAGCATTTT
clone size: .
J gene: TRBJ1-5
V gene: TRBV19
D gene: .

CDR3 protein: CASSPVAGGLLADTQYF
CDR3 DNA: TGTGCCAGCTCACCGGTAGCGGGGGGCCTCCTCGCAGATACGCAGTATTTT
clone size: once
J gene: TRBJ2-3
V gene: TRBV18
D gene: TRBD2

CDR3 protein: CASSDNTDTQYF
CDR3 DNA: TGTGCCAGCAGTGACAACACAGATACGCAGTATTTT
clone size: .
J gene: TRBJ2-3
V gene: TRBV6-1
D gene: .

CDR3 protein: CASSLQGDGANVLTF
CDR3 DNA: TGTGCCAGCAGTCTACAGGGGGATGGGGCCAACGTCCTGACTTTC
clone size: once
J gene: TRBJ2-6
V gene: TRBV28
D gene: TRBD1

CDR3 protein: CASSPLGSDRHGVTRTQYF
CDR3 DNA: TGTGCCAGCAGCCCTCTTGGTTCGGACAGGCACGGGGTTACTAGGACGCAGTATTTT
clone size: .
J gene: TRBJ2-3
V gene: TRBV9
D gene: TRBD1

CDR3 protein: CASRRTGLSNEKLFF
CDR3 DNA: TGTGCCAGCAGGCGAACAGGGTTATCTAATGAAAAACTGTTTTTT
clone size: .
J gene: TRBJ1-4
V gene: TRBV6-1
D gene: .

CDR3 protein: CASSEGAGRSTYGYTF
CDR3 DNA: TGTGCCAGCAGTGAAGGAGCAGGGCGTAGCACCTATGGCTACACCTTC
clone size: .
J gene: TRBJ1-2
V gene: TRBV6-1
D gene: .

CDR3 protein: CASSLGTSGSYEQYF
CDR3 DNA: TGTGCCAGCAGCTTAGGCACTAGCGGGAGCTACGAGCAGTACTTC
clone size: .
J gene: TRBJ2-7
V gene: TRBV7-9
D gene: TRBD2

CDR3 protein: CASSRMTGEMYF
CDR3 DNA: TGTGCCAGCAGCCGAATGACAGGGGAGATGTACTTC
clone size: .
J gene: TRBJ2-4
V gene: TRBV9
D gene: TRBD1

CDR3 protein: CASSPVGTSGRLSGELFF
CDR3 DNA: TGTGCCAGCAGCCCAGTCGGGACTAGCGGGAGGTTGTCCGGGGAGCTGTTTTTT
clone size: .
J gene: TRBJ2-2
V gene: TRBV7-3
D gene: TRBD2

CDR3 protein: CAFRRTSADTQYF
CDR3 DNA: TGTGCCTTCCGGAGGACTAGCGCAGATACGCAGTATTTT
clone size: once
J gene: TRBJ2-3
V gene: TRBV5-4
D gene: TRBD2

CDR3 protein: CAISASTSGSYNEQFF
CDR3 DNA: TGTGCCATCAGTGCATCCACTAGCGGTTCCTACAATGAGCAGTTCTTC
clone size: .
J gene: TRBJ2-1
V gene: TRBV10-3
D gene: TRBD2

CDR3 protein: CASTPGGTYEQYF
CDR3 DNA: TGTGCCAGTACCCCGGGAGGAACCTACGAGCAGTACTTC
clone size: .
J gene: TRBJ2-7
V gene: TRBV19
D gene: TRBD2

CDR3 protein: CASSGLAGGPSYNEQFF
CDR3 DNA: TGTGCCAGCAGCGGTCTAGCGGGGGGGCCCTCCTACAATGAGCAGTTCTTC
clone size: few
J gene: TRBJ2-1
V gene: TRBV9
D gene: TRBD2

CDR3 protein: CASSIGLERPEQYF
CDR3 DNA: TGTGCCAGTAGTATAGGGCTAGAGCGCCCCGAGCAGTACTTC
clone size: few
J gene: TRBJ2-7
V gene: TRBV19
D gene: .

CDR3 protein: CASSSIQVTSGNTIYF
CDR3 DNA: TGTGCCAGTAGCTCCATACAAGTTACCTCTGGAAACACCATATATTTT
clone size: few
J gene: TRBJ1-3
V gene: TRBV19
D gene: .

CDR3 protein: CASSLNLRQDNGYTF
CDR3 DNA: TGTGCCAGCAGCTTAAACCTGAGACAGGATAATGGCTACACCTTC
clone size: .
J gene: TRBJ1-2
V gene: TRBV7-2
D gene: .

CDR3 protein: CASSYYNEQFF
CDR3 DNA: TGTGCCAGCAGTTATTACAATGAGCAGTTCTTC
clone size: .
J gene: TRBJ2-1
V gene: TRBV7-2
D gene: .

CDR3 protein: CAVRDRGLRGNTGELFF
CDR3 DNA: TGTGCCGTCCGGGACAGGGGCTTACGGGGAAACACCGGGGAGCTGTTTTTT
clone size: few
J gene: TRBJ2-2
V gene: TRBV10-3
D gene: TRBD1

CDR3 protein: CASSYYGSREAFF
CDR3 DNA: TGTGCCAGCAGTTACTACGGGTCTCGTGAAGCTTTCTTT
clone size: few
J gene: TRBJ1-1
V gene: TRBV6-6
D gene: .

CDR3 protein: CASSTGVSGGYTF
CDR3 DNA: TGTGCCAGCAGCACAGGGGTCTCTGGCGGCTACACCTTC
clone size: .
J gene: TRBJ1-2
V gene: TRBV6-1
D gene: TRBD1

CDR3 protein: CASSLAGVFSNEQFF
CDR3 DNA: TGCGCCAGCAGCTTGGCCGGGGTGTTTTCGAATGAGCAGTTCTTC
clone size: once
J gene: TRBJ2-1
V gene: TRBV5-1
D gene: .

CDR3 protein: CASSQKRGPGGSNQPQHF
CDR3 DNA: TGTGCCAGCAGTCAAAAGAGGGGGCCAGGAGGGAGCAATCAGCCCCAGCATTTT
clone size: .
J gene: TRBJ1-5
V gene: TRBV27
D gene: TRBD1

CDR3 protein: CASSYGWTSGPSSYEQYF
CDR3 DNA: TGTGCCAGCAGTTACGGTTGGACTAGCGGGCCCTCGTCCTACGAGCAGTACTTC
clone size: .
J gene: TRBJ2-7
V gene: TRBV6-7
D gene: TRBD2